The clone carrying this T cell receptor (beta chain) was seen a single time. What it binds is not known. This sample was included in a study of shared clonotypes between healthy human individuals. Terminally differentiated effector memory CD45RA+ cells were left out of the naive CD8 fraction, which was CD45RO-negative and positively selected for CCR7. The method was immunoSEQ multiplex PCR; TCRdb's version includes in-frame clones alone and lacks a portion of them. The sample consists of around 1.9 million clones, 80% to 95% of them appearing once. The trim removed 8 bases at V and 4 bases at J, leaving 5 bases unmatched. Germline CDR1 SGHVS, CDR2 FQNEAQ. This CDR3 contains 13 residues. Broader study findings: Non-shared clonotypes had lower generation probabilities than those shared by all four donors. Clonotype sharing among donors was thought likely to change with sequencing depth.

The clonotype comes from a young man in good health. Some clones in this sample may be carry-over from other donors' samples. The sample taken for sequencing was naive CD8+ T cells from PBMCs. The chain has TRBV7-8 and TRBJ2-1, with 7 bases fitting TRBD2. The CDR3 sequence is CASSWGGYNEQFF. The DNA for the CDR3 is TGTGCCAGCTCCTGGGGGGGATACAATGAGCAGTTCTTC. Together with reference TRBV7-8 and TRBJ2-1, the CDR3 gives the full variable domain: GAGVSQSPRYKVAKRGQDVALRCDPISGHVSLFWYQQALGQGPEFLTYFQNEAQLDKSGLPSDRFFAERPEGSVSTLKIQRTQQEDSAVYLCASSWGGYNEQFFGPGTRLTVL.